The T cell receptor (beta chain) under discussion was sequenced for a study of regulatory T cells in long-lasting Graves disease. Time point indicated: newly diagnosed GD, antithyroid drugs for less than 3 months. PBMCs were the source of the RNA used for TCR sequencing. Combining iRepertoire HTBI primers with Arm-PCR of CDR3 regions, the authors built TCR beta libraries. A single record per CDR3 protein comes from TCRdb applying MiXCR to the multiplex PCR reads. In the table there are roughly 560,000 distinct CDR3 sequences, about 12% of which are singletons. This CDR3 spans 17 amino acids. In germline, CDR1 is DFQATT, CDR2 SNEGSKA (reference sequence). The V and J ends lost 0 bases and 8 bases respectively, with 25 bases between them. These records were also assigned to another study, of T cells in Graves' hyperthyroidism and ophthalmopathy. Per that study: The model predicted ophthalmopathy a median around 6.5 months before onset.

This TCR came from a woman in her twenties or thirties with Graves disease. The sequencing here drew on peripheral blood mononuclear cells (PBMCs), taken at new diagnosis, from a patient treated with antithyroid drugs. The chain employs TRBV20-1 and TRBJ1-2, with D hard to call. The chain's CDR3 is CSARDSVYFRASDGYTF. The CDR3 DNA reads TGCAGTGCTAGAGATTCAGTTTATTTTAGGGCGTCGGACGGCTACACCTTC.